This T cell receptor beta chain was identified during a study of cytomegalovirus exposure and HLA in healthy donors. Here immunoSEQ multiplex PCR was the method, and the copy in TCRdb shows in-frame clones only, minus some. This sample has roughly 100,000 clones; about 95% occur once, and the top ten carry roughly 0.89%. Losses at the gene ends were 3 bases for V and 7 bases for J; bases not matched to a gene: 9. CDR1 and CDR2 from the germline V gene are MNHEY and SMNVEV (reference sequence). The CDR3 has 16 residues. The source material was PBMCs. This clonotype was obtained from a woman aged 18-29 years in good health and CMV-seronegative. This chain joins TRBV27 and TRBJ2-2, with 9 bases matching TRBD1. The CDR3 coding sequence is TGTGCCAGCAGTTTCACGGGACAGGGCTACGACGGGGAGCTGTTTTTT. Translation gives CASSFTGQGYDGELFF.